This TCR beta chain appears in the sequencing data of a study of regulatory T cells in long-lasting Graves disease. Study as a whole: Graves' patients with a new diagnosis had received antithyroid drugs under 3 months.

This clonotype was picked up a small number of times. The antigen is undetermined. Points from the study as a whole: Sampling was limited to peripheral blood rather than thyroid tissue.

The time point was: newly diagnosed GD, antithyroid drugs for less than 3 months. There was RNA extracted from PBMCs, and the TCR library was made from it. The EDTA tubes were filled with 8 to 9.5 milliliters of drawn peripheral blood. Libraries of TCR beta came from iRepertoire HTBI primers plus Arm-PCR of CDR3 regions. MiXCR, applied by TCRdb to the multiplex PCR reads, yields one record per CDR3 protein. Counted here are roughly 610,000 distinct CDR3 sequences, about 16% occurring once; the ten biggest clones make up about 12%. These same data were also listed under a study on T cells in Graves' hyperthyroidism and ophthalmopathy. That report adds: First-round RT-PCR with HTBI primers amplified the TCR CDR3 region.

Here the sequenced sample was peripheral blood mononuclear cells (PBMCs), taken at new diagnosis, from a patient treated with antithyroid drugs. The clonotype originates from a man in his late teens or twenties with Graves disease.

The CDR3 coding sequence is TGCGCCAGCAGCTTGGGGGGGGGACAGAACACTGAAGCTTTCTTT. It translates to CASSLGGGQNTEAFF. The rearrangement uses TRBV5-1 and TRBJ1-1; possible D gene TRBD1, 6 bases. Germline assignment: CDR1 SGHRS and CDR2 YFSETQ. V gave up 0 bases and J gave up 1 base, with 10 bases separating them. This CDR3 contains 15 residues.